Below are 4 T cell receptor beta chains sequenced from a single sample in a study of CD8+CD57+ T cells in acquired aplastic anemia. CDR3 and TCR beta VDJ profiling relied on genomic DNA as the template. TCRdb re-analysed the reads in MiXCR, keeping a single row per CDR3 protein. The sample shows around 190,000 distinct CDR3 sequences, around 50% of them seen only once. Patients picked for sequencing had shown CD8+CD57+ cell expansion detected by flow cytometry. Sequencing was carried out using sorted CD4+, CD8+, or CD8+CD57+ T cells (not recorded which) from PBMCs. The receptors originated from a human donor with aplastic anemia.

J is TRBJ1-6 and V is TRBV5-6; D not certain. The germline V gene encodes CDR1 SGHDT and CDR2 YYEEEE. V was cut by 4 bases and J by 4 bases, with 15 bases left in between. The CDR3 covers 16 residues. The CDR3 spells CASSPGMGGYNSPLHF. The CDR3 nucleotides read TGTGCCAGCAGCCCTGGGATGGGAGGATATAATTCACCCCTCCACTTT.

V is TRBV5-1 and J is TRBJ2-7, with TRBD2 identical over 8 bases. V dropped 3 bases and J dropped 7; count of bases not matched to a gene: 12. The CDR3 has 15 amino acids. Germline loops: CDR1 SGHRS, CDR2 YFSETQ. CDR3 DNA: TGCGCCAGCAGCTATAGCGGGAAGGGCCAACGAGAGCAGTACTTC. Amino acid sequence: CASSYSGKGQREQYF. Full variable domain (remainder filled in from reference TRBV5-1 and TRBJ2-7): KAGVTQTPRYLIKTRGQQVTLSCSPISGHRSVSWYQQTPGQGLQFLFEYFSETQRNKGNFPGRFSGRQFSNSRSEMNVSTLELGDSALYLCASSYSGKGQREQYFGPGTRLTVT.

Many counts were recorded for this clonotype. This rearrangement joins TRBV5-5 to TRBJ2-3, with D possibly being TRBD1 (6 bases). The germline gives CDR1 SGHKS, CDR2 YYEKEE (reference sequence). The CDR3 extends over 15 amino acids. Trimming took off 4 bases at V and 3 bases at J, with 15 bases between the two ends. Written as DNA, the CDR3 is TGTGCCAGCAGCCCACGACAGGTCTTGACAGATACGCAGTATTTT. Protein: CASSPRQVLTDTQYF.

This clonotype was seen only a few times. The junction departs from germline at one end; a sequencing error may be responsible. J is TRBJ1-2 and V is TRBV2; D gene ambiguous. This CDR3 is 8 amino acids long. Germline CDR1 is SNHLY and CDR2 is FYNNEI. This chain's CDR3 is CASSVYLF. The CDR3 region has the DNA TGTGCCAGCAGTGTCTACCTCTTC. The entire variable domain, with the rest obtained from reference TRBV2 and TRBJ1-2, is as follows: EPEVTQTPSHQVTQMGQEVILRCVPISNHLYFYWYRQILGQKVEFLVSFYNNEISEKSEIFDDQFSVERPDGSNFTLKIRSTKLEDSAMYFCASSVYLFGSGTRLTVV.